This T cell receptor (beta chain) was found in a study of early T cells in non-severe SARS-CoV-2 infection (dated by TCRdb to about 2021). Turning to the overall study: Because TCR sequencing was done on bulk RNA from unsorted whole blood, the alpha and beta chains could not be paired. General conclusions and limits of the study: Matching against VDJdb was skewed toward anti-spike CD8 responses, likely underestimated virus-specific expansions, and missed private and CD4 specificities.

This was a case-control study nested in a cohort of healthcare workers in London, UK, who had nasopharyngeal swab PCR tests and blood samples taken every week. Healthcare workers were enrolled in the week of the UK lockdown, from 23 to 31 March 2020, and were followed every week for up to roughly 15 weeks. Clipping removes 3 bases from V and 0 bases from J, with 4 as the unmatched junction base count. From the cysteine up to the phenylalanine, the CDR3 has a length of 16 residues. The read is trimmed to its CDR3 DNA, 48 bases read in frame from base 1. CDR1 and CDR2 are drawn from the germline V gene (reference sequence): DFQATT, SNEGSKA. Library preparation was by 5' RACE. The instrument given in TCRdb is NextSeq 500. The TCR library protocol attached unique molecular identifiers to individual cDNA molecules to correct for sequencing error and PCR bias. Sequencing covered both TCR alpha and beta chains, and within each sample the abundances of alpha and beta sequences were tightly co-correlated. The paper's data handling went like this. Decombinator V4 was used to perform V gene, J gene and CDR3 annotation of TCR sequences. TCRs were defined as expanded if a significant change between any two time points was detected under a Poisson model with p below 0.0001. TCR abundances were normalised to the total number of TCRs sequenced in each sample and reported as counts per million. MAIT TCRs were defined by TRAV1-2 paired with TRAJ12, TRAJ20 or TRAJ33, and iNKT TCRs by TRAV10 paired with TRAJ18. VDJdb, accessed 1 November 2021, was searched for CMV, EBV and SARS-CoV-2 annotated TCRs, excluding TCRs annotated for multiple antigens. The public sequencing data were trimmed at Q25 with fastp and processed into clonotypes with MiXCR by TCRdb, which kept only in-frame beta chains. For every CDR3 protein sequence, its rows merge into one entry that carries the most common genes and DNA. V and J calls and clone size were set by TCRdb, not the authors. The sample yields fewer than 90,000 distinct CDR3 sequences; 11% to 15% were counted once. In total, the top ten clones hold roughly 9.7% of the sample.

This clonotype has just one count. The target of this receptor is not known. Base qualities are not recorded, but no much larger clone differs from it by a single base. Evidence from a single read is weak. Sequences were obtained from whole blood. The V and J segments used are TRBV20-1 and TRBJ2-2, with 10 middle bases fitting TRBD2. This TCR came from an adult who was a healthcare worker with PCR-confirmed SARS-CoV-2 infection or an uninfected control (not recorded which). The CDR3 protein is CSARASGGANTGELFF. The DNA sequence is TGCAGTGCTAGGGCTAGCGGGGGAGCGAACACCGGGGAGCTGTTTTTT.